This record looks at one T cell receptor beta chain sequence and its context. No antigen is known for it. Germline lookup yields CDR1 SGHDT and CDR2 YYEEEE. This CDR3 comprises 15 residues. J gave up 7 bases and V 4 bases, and 6 bases lay outside the gene matches. The data were obtained in a study of Ad26.COV2.S vaccination and SARS-CoV-2 variants. Study findings and constraints: From the TCR breadth and depth analyses, total T cell responses may have been underestimated. Breadth, reportedly substantial, characterized the spike-specific CD8+ and CD4+ T cell responses after vaccination. Vaccinees displayed broader spike-specific TCR repertoires than placebo recipients.

Treatment denoted: roughly 19 received Ad26.COV2.S at low or high dose, single or two shots; about 5 received placebo; per-sample allocation not given. The study sampled participants on day 63 after the first vaccine or placebo injection. Boston provided a donor who was an adult aged 18-55 years. Profiling relied on immunoSEQ multiplex PCR, and the TCRdb table lists in-frame clones only, not all of them. Among around 250,000 clones listed, over 75% were seen once. This chain connects TRBV5-6 to TRBJ2-5, with 14 bases fitting TRBD2. The sequence was collected from a person aged 18-65 years who received the Ad26.COV2.S COVID-19 vaccine or a placebo. Sequenced here: peripheral blood, sampled in a trial of Ad26.COV2.S vaccine versus placebo. CDR3 in DNA: TGTGCCAGCAGCACCGGGACTAGCGGGAGTAGGACCCAGTACTTC. Its translation is CASSTGTSGSRTQYF.